The clone carrying this T cell receptor beta chain occurred many times. With a J-beta primer mix and a sample-barcoded 5' primer, a second PCR ran 7 to 11 cycles. TCRdb re-called the 5' RACE reads with MiXCR, one entry per CDR3 protein. Among 630,000 or so distinct CDR3 sequences listed, approximately 30% were seen once. CDR3 length: 14 residues. Trimming removed 0 bases from V and 2 bases from J, with 11 bases in between. CDR1 and CDR2 (germline): DFQATT, SNEGSKA (reference sequence). This sample stems from a study of blood T cells in healthy people across ages. Across the whole study: Through template switching, about one barcoded beta molecule was captured per two T cells, as measured in model experiments.

The sample consisted of blood. The chain is built from TRBV20-1 and TRBJ2-7; unclear D gene. The TCR comes from a woman over 75 in good health. This chain's CDR3 is CSARDPSRTYEQYF. The CDR3 DNA follows: TGCAGTGCTAGAGATCCCTCGCGCACCTACGAGCAGTACTTC.